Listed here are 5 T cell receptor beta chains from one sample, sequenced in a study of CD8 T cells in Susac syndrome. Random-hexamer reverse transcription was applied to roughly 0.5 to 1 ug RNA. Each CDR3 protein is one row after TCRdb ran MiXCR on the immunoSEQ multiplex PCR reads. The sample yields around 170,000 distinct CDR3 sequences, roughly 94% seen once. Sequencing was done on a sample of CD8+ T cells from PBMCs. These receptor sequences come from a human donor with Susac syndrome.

The DNA for the CDR3 is TGCAGTGCTAGAGTGGCGGGGGGCCCATACGAGCAGTACTTC. Translating it yields CSARVAGGPYEQYF. The V call is TRBV20-1, the J call TRBJ2-7; 8 bases fit TRBD2. Per the germline V gene, CDR1 is DFQATT and CDR2 is SNEGSKA (reference sequence). J gave up 4 bases and V 1 base, and 6 bases lay outside the gene matches. There are 14 residues in the CDR3.

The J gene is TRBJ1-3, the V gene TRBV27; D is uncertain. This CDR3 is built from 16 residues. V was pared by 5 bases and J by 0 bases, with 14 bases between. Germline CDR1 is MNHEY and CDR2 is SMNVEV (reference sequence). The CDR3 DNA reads TGTGCCAGCAGTCCCCTAAGCAGGATCTCTGGAAACACCATATATTTT. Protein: CASSPLSRISGNTIYF.

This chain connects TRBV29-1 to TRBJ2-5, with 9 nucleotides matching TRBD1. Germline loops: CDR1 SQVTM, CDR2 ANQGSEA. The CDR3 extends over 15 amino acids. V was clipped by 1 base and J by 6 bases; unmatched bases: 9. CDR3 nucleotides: TGCAGCGTTGAAGTGGGTACGGACAGGGGTCAGACCCAGTACTTC. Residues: CSVEVGTDRGQTQYF.

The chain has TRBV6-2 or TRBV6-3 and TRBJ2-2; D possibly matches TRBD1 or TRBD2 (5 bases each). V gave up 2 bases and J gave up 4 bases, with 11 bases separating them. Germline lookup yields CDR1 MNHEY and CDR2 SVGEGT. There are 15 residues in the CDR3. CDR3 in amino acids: CASSYQGVATGELFF. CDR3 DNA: TGTGCCAGCAGTTACCAGGGAGTCGCCACCGGGGAGCTGTTTTTT.

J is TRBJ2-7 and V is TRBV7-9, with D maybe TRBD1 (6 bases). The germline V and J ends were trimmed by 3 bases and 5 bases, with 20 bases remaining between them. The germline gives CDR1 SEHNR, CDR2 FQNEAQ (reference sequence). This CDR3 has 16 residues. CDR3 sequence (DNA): TGTGCCAGCAGCTTGCATAGACAGGCCCCACAGGACGAGCAGTACTTC. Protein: CASSLHRQAPQDEQYF.